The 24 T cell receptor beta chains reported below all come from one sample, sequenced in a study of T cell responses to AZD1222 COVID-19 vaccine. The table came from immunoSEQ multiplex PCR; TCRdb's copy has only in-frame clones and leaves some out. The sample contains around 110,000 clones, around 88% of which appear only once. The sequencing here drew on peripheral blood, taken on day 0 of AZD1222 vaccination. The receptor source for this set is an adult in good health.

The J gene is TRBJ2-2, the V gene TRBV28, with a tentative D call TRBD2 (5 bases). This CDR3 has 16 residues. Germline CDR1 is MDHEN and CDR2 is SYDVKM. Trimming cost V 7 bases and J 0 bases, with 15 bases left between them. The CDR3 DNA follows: TGTGCCAGCACGACCCCGCGGGCAGCGAACACCGGGGAGCTGTTTTTT. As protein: CASTTPRAANTGELFF.

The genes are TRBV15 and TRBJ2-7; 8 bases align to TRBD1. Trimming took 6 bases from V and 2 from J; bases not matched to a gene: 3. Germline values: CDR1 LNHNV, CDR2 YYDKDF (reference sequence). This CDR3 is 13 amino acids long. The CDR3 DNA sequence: TGTGCCACCAGAACAGGGGGAACCTACGAGCAGTACTTC. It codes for CATRTGGTYEQYF.

Written as DNA, the CDR3 is TGTGCCAGCAGCTTAGTGGCCTCGGGTTCACCCCTCCACTTT. It encodes CASSLVASGSPLHF. V usage is TRBV7-3 and J usage is TRBJ1-6; D not resolved. Trimming cost V 2 bases and J 9 bases, with 11 bases left between them. CDR1 and CDR2 from the germline V gene are SGHTA and FQGTGA. This CDR3 spans 14 amino acids.

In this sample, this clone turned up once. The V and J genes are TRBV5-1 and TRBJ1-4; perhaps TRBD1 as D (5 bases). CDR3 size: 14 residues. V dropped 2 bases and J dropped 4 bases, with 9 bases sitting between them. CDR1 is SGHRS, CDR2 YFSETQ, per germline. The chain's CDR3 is CASSFDRSNEKLFF. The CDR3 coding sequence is TGCGCCAGCAGCTTTGACAGAAGTAATGAAAAACTGTTTTTT. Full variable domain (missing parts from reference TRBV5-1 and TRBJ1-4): KAGVTQTPRYLIKTRGQQVTLSCSPISGHRSVSWYQQTPGQGLQFLFEYFSETQRNKGNFPGRFSGRQFSNSRSEMNVSTLELGDSALYLCASSFDRSNEKLFFGSGTQLSVL.

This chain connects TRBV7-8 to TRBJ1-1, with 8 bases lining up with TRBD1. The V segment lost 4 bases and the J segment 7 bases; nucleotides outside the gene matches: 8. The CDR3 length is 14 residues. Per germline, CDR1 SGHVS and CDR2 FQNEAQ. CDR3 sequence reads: CASSWPGQEFEAFF. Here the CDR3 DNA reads TGTGCCAGCAGCTGGCCGGGACAGGAATTTGAAGCTTTCTTT. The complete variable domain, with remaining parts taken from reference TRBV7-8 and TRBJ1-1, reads GAGVSQSPRYKVAKRGQDVALRCDPISGHVSLFWYQQALGQGPEFLTYFQNEAQLDKSGLPSDRFFAERPEGSVSTLKIQRTQQEDSAVYLCASSWPGQEFEAFFGQGTRLTVV.

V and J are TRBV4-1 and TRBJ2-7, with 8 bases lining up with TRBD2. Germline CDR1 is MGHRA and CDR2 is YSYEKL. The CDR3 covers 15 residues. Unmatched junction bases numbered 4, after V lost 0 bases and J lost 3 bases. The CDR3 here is CASSQESGRIYEQYF. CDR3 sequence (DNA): TGCGCCAGCAGCCAAGAGAGCGGGAGAATCTACGAGCAGTACTTC.

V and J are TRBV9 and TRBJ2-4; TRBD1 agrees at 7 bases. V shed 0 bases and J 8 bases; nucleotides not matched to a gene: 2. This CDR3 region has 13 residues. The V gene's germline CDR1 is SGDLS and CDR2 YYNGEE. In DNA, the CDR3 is TGTGCCAGCAGCGTAGGCCAGGGGGACATTCAGTACTTC. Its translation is CASSVGQGDIQYF.

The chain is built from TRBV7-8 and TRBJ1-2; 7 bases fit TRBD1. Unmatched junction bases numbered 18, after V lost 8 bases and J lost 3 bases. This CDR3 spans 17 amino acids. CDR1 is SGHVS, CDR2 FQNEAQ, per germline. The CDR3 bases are TGTGCCAGCGGCGATTACTTAGACGCCAGGGGGGACTATGGCTACACCTTC. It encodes CASGDYLDARGDYGYTF.

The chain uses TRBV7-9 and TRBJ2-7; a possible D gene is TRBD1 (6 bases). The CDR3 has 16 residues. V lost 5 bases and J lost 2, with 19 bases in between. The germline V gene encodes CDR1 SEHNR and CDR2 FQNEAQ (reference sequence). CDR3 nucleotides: TGTGCCAGCAGCGGCCGACAGGCACTTAACACCTACGAGCAGTACTTC. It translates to CASSGRQALNTYEQYF.

The CDR3, as DNA: TGTGCCAGTAGCAATCCGCGGGGGCCCACAGCATTCTCCTACAATGAGCAGTTCTTC. Translated, it gives CASSNPRGPTAFSYNEQFF. V usage is TRBV19 and J usage is TRBJ2-1; D possibly corresponds to TRBD2 (7 bases). Deletions cut 6 bases from V and 0 bases from J, with 24 bases between. CDR3 size: 19 residues. Germline values: CDR1 LNHDA, CDR2 SQIVND (reference sequence).

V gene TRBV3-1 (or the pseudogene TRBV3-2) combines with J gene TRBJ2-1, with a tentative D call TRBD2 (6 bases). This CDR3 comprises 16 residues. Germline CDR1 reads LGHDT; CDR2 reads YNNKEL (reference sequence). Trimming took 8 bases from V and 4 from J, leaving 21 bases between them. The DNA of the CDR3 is TGTGCCAGCTTGTTGAAATCGGGAGCGGAGTACAATGAGCAGTTCTTC. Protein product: CASLLKSGAEYNEQFF.

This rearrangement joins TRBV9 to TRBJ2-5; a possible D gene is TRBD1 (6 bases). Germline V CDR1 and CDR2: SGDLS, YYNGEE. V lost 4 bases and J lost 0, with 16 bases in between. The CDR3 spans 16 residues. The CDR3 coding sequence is TGTGCCAGCAGCCTCCGGGACAACCCGTACCAAGAGACCCAGTACTTC. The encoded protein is CASSLRDNPYQETQYF.

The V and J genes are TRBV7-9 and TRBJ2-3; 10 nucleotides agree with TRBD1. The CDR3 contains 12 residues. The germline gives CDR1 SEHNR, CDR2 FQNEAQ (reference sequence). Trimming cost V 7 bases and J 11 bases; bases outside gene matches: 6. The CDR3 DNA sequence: TGTGCCAGCACCCGCGGACAGGGGGAGCAGTATTTT. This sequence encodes CASTRGQGEQYF.

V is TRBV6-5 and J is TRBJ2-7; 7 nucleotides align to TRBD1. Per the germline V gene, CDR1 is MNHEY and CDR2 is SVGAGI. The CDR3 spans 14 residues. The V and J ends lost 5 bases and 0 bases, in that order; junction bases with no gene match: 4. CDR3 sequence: CASSRRDSSYEQYF. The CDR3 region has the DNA TGTGCCAGCAGTCGTCGGGACAGCTCCTACGAGCAGTACTTC.

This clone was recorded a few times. The CDR3 protein is CASVAPTSYNSPLHF. CDR3 in DNA: TGTGCCAGCGTGGCTCCCACCTCCTATAATTCACCCCTCCACTTT. The V call is TRBV28, the J call TRBJ1-6, with D unclear. CDR1 and CDR2 from the germline V gene are MDHEN and SYDVKM. The CDR3 extends over 15 amino acids. V lost 8 bases and J 0 bases, leaving 11 bases between the germline ends. Full variable domain (missing parts from reference TRBV28 and TRBJ1-6): DVKVTQSSRYLVKRTGEKVFLECVQDMDHENMFWYRQDPGLGLRLIYFSYDVKMKEKGDIPEGYSVSREKKERFSLILESASTNQTSMYLCASVAPTSYNSPLHFGNGTRLTVT.

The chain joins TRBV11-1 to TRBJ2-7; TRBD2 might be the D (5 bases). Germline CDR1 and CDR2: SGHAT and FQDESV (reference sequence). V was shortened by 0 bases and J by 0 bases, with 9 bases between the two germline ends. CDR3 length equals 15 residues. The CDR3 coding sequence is TGTGCCAGCAGCTTAGCCGGAGGAAGCTCCTACGAGCAGTACTTC. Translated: CASSLAGGSSYEQYF. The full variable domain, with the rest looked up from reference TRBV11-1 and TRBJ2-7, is EAEVAQSPRYKITEKSQAVAFWCDPISGHATLYWYRQILGQGPELLVQFQDESVVDDSQLPKDRFSAERLKGVDSTLKIQPAELGDSAMYLCASSLAGGSSYEQYFGPGTRLTVT.

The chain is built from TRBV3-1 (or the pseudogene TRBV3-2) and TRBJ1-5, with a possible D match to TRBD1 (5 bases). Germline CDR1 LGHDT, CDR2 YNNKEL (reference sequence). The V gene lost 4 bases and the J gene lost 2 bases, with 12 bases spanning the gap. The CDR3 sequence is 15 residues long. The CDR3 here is CASSRGVGGNQPQHF. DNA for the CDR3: TGTGCCAGCAGCCGAGGGGTGGGGGGCAATCAGCCCCAGCATTTT.

The CDR3 DNA sequence: TGTGCCCGCGGTGGGGGCGTGGGGGGCCGGGAGACCCAGTACTTC. It codes for CARGGGVGGRETQYF. This sequence joins TRBV28 and TRBJ2-5; tentatively, D is TRBD1 or TRBD2 (6 bases each). Trimming took 11 bases from V and 5 from J, leaving 24 bases between them. Germline lookup yields CDR1 MDHEN and CDR2 SYDVKM. There are 15 residues in the CDR3.

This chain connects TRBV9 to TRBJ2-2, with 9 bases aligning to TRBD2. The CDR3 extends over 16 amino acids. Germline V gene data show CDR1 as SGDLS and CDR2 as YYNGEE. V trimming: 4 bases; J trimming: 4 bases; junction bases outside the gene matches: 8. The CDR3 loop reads CASSPPRGGATGELFF. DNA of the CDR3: TGTGCCAGCAGCCCCCCTCGCGGGGGGGCCACCGGGGAGCTGTTTTTT.

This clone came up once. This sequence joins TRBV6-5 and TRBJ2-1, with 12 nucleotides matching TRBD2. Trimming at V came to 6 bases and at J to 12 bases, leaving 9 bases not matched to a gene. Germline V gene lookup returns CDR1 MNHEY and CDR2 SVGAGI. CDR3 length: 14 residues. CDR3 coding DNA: TGTGCCAGCAGGACGTCTAGCGGGAGGGCCGGGCAGTTCTTC. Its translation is CASRTSSGRAGQFF.

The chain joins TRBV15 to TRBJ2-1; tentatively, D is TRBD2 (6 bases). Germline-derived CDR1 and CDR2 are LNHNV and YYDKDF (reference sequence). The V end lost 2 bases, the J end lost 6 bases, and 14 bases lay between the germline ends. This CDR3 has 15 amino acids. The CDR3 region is CATSRWTLGGNEQFF. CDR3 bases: TGTGCCACCAGCAGATGGACTTTGGGAGGCAATGAGCAGTTCTTC. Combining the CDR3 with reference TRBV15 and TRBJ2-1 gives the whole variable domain DAMVIQNPRYQVTQFGKPVTLSCSQTLNHNVMYWYQQKSSQAPKLLFHYYDKDFNNEADTPDNFQSRRPNTSFCFLDIRSPGLGDTAMYLCATSRWTLGGNEQFFGPGTRLTVL.

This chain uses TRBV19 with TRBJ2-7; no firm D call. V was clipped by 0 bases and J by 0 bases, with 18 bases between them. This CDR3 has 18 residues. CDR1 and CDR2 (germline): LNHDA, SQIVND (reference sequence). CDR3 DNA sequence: TGTGCCAGTAGTATAGATAAATGGCCGGCAGAATCCTCCTACGAGCAGTACTTC. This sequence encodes CASSIDKWPAESSYEQYF.

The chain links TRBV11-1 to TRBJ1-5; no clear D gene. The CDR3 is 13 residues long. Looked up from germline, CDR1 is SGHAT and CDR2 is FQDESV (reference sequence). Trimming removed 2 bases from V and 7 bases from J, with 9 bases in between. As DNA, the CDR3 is TGTGCCAGCAGCTTATTCGAGGGCCAGCCCCAGCATTTT. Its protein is CASSLFEGQPQHF.

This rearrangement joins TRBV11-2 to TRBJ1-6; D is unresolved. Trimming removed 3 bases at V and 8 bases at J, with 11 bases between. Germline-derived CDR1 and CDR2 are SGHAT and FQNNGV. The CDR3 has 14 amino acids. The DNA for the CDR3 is TGTGCCAGCAGCTTTCAGCCTCGGGATTCACCCCTCCACTTT. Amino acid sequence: CASSFQPRDSPLHF.